The rows below give T cell receptor beta chains drawn from one sample of a study of blood T cells in healthy people across ages. Each CDR3 protein gets one entry after TCRdb re-called the 5' RACE reads with MiXCR. The repertoire has approximately 830,000 distinct CDR3 sequences, approximately 59% of them found once; the top ten carry roughly 25%. The sequencing input was blood. These receptor sequences come from a young man in good health. Both conserved end residues are part of each CDR3. Each record gives: V gene, clone size, J gene, D gene, CDR3 protein, CDR3 DNA. A D gene is named only where the DNA matches it firmly. The listing skips clone size in some rows; elsewhere it reads once, few, many or a size class.

v_call: TRBV9
clone_size: few
j_call: TRBJ2-3
d_call: NA
cdr3_aa: CASSVAPRGTDTQYF
cdr3_nt: TGTGCCAGCAGCGTAGCCCCTCGGGGCACAGATACGCAGTATTTT

v_call: TRBV28
clone_size: NA
j_call: TRBJ2-7
d_call: TRBD1
cdr3_aa: CASSSPTGTTYEQYF
cdr3_nt: TGTGCCAGCAGTTCCCCGACAGGGACAACGTACGAGCAGTACTTC

v_call: TRBV14
clone_size: NA
j_call: TRBJ2-5
d_call: NA
cdr3_aa: CASSYRVGGTQYF
cdr3_nt: TGTGCCAGCAGTTACCGAGTGGGGGGGACCCAGTACTTC

v_call: TRBV15
clone_size: NA
j_call: TRBJ1-3
d_call: TRBD1
cdr3_aa: CATSRGTGGKSGNTIYF
cdr3_nt: TGTGCCACCAGCAGAGGGACAGGGGGCAAATCAGGAAACACCATATATTTT

v_call: TRBV7-2
clone_size: NA
j_call: TRBJ2-5
d_call: NA
cdr3_aa: CASSLVGGRSETQYF
cdr3_nt: TGTGCCAGCAGCTTAGTGGGCGGCCGCTCAGAGACCCAGTACTTC

v_call: TRBV5-1
clone_size: few
j_call: TRBJ2-5
d_call: NA
cdr3_aa: CASSLGGAVFGETQYF
cdr3_nt: TGCGCCAGCAGCTTGGGGGGCGCGGTGTTTGGAGAGACCCAGTACTTC

v_call: TRBV5-6
clone_size: many
j_call: TRBJ1-2
d_call: NA
cdr3_aa: CASSLVNYGYTF
cdr3_nt: TGTGCCAGCAGCCTGGTGAACTATGGCTACACCTTC

v_call: TRBV7-3
clone_size: once
j_call: TRBJ2-5
d_call: NA
cdr3_aa: CASSFRPPGDGETQYF
cdr3_nt: TGTGCCAGCAGCTTCAGGCCTCCCGGGGATGGGGAGACCCAGTACTTC

v_call: TRBV10-3
clone_size: NA
j_call: TRBJ2-7
d_call: TRBD2
cdr3_aa: CAIRAGEQEQYF
cdr3_nt: TGTGCCATCCGAGCGGGGGAACAAGAGCAGTACTTC

v_call: TRBV29-1
clone_size: few
j_call: TRBJ2-2
d_call: TRBD1
cdr3_aa: CSVKGGTGANTGELFF
cdr3_nt: TGCAGCGTAAAAGGGGGAACAGGGGCGAACACCGGGGAGCTGTTTTTT

v_call: TRBV7-2
clone_size: NA
j_call: TRBJ2-1
d_call: NA
cdr3_aa: CASSLGGSFYNEQFF
cdr3_nt: TGTGCCAGCAGCTTAGGGGGGAGCTTTTACAATGAGCAGTTCTTC

v_call: TRBV10-3
clone_size: NA
j_call: TRBJ2-5
d_call: NA
cdr3_aa: CAIRAGTGGKTQYF
cdr3_nt: TGTGCCATCAGGGCTGGTACCGGAGGAAAGACCCAGTACTTC

v_call: TRBV20-1
clone_size: NA
j_call: TRBJ2-5
d_call: TRBD1
cdr3_aa: CSASHRGREQYF
cdr3_nt: TGCAGTGCTAGTCACAGGGGAAGGGAGCAGTACTTC

v_call: TRBV20-1
clone_size: NA
j_call: TRBJ2-3
d_call: TRBD2
cdr3_aa: CSAGRTSGLLYTQYF
cdr3_nt: TGCAGTGCGGGCCGGACTAGCGGTCTCTTGTATACGCAGTATTTT

v_call: TRBV11-2
clone_size: NA
j_call: TRBJ2-1
d_call: NA
cdr3_aa: CASSLVGGGPSEQFF
cdr3_nt: TGTGCCAGCAGCTTAGTGGGGGGCGGGCCTAGTGAGCAGTTCTTC

v_call: TRBV20-1
clone_size: NA
j_call: TRBJ2-5
d_call: TRBD2
cdr3_aa: CSASLGPTSGLETQYF
cdr3_nt: TGCAGTGCCTCTCTGGGCCCGACTAGCGGGCTGGAGACCCAGTACTTC

v_call: TRBV6-6
clone_size: NA
j_call: TRBJ1-2
d_call: TRBD1
cdr3_aa: CASSYSNRGLYGYTF
cdr3_nt: TGTGCCAGCAGTTACTCTAACAGGGGACTCTATGGCTACACCTTC

v_call: TRBV12-3/TRBV12-4
clone_size: NA
j_call: TRBJ2-5
d_call: NA
cdr3_aa: CASSLGASETQYF
cdr3_nt: TGTGCCAGCAGTTTAGGTGCCAGTGAGACCCAGTACTTC

v_call: TRBV10-3
clone_size: NA
j_call: TRBJ1-1
d_call: NA
cdr3_aa: CAIGPEANTEAFF
cdr3_nt: TGTGCCATCGGTCCTGAGGCGAACACTGAAGCTTTCTTT

v_call: TRBV18
clone_size: NA
j_call: TRBJ1-2
d_call: NA
cdr3_aa: CASSPLRDGYTF
cdr3_nt: TGTGCCAGCTCACCACTGCGCGATGGCTACACCTTC

v_call: TRBV4-2
clone_size: NA
j_call: TRBJ2-2
d_call: TRBD1
cdr3_aa: CASSQDVGQGIPGELFF
cdr3_nt: TGTGCCAGCAGCCAAGATGTCGGACAGGGTATTCCCGGGGAGCTGTTTTTT

v_call: TRBV14
clone_size: NA
j_call: TRBJ2-1
d_call: NA
cdr3_aa: CASSHTWSSYNEQFF
cdr3_nt: TGTGCCAGCAGCCATACTTGGAGCTCCTACAATGAGCAGTTCTTC

v_call: TRBV27
clone_size: NA
j_call: TRBJ1-6
d_call: NA
cdr3_aa: CASSLWGSSNSPLHF
cdr3_nt: TGTGCCAGCAGTTTATGGGGGAGTAGTAATTCACCCCTCCACTTT

v_call: TRBV20-1
clone_size: NA
j_call: TRBJ2-2
d_call: NA
cdr3_aa: CSAVHGANTGELFF
cdr3_nt: TGCAGTGCCGTGCACGGGGCGAACACCGGGGAGCTGTTTTTT

v_call: TRBV29-1
clone_size: NA
j_call: TRBJ2-1
d_call: NA
cdr3_aa: CSAIDRQQFF
cdr3_nt: TGCAGCGCGATCGACAGACAGCAGTTCTTC

v_call: TRBV24-1
clone_size: NA
j_call: TRBJ2-7
d_call: NA
cdr3_aa: CATPYEQYF
cdr3_nt: TGTGCCACCCCCTACGAGCAGTACTTC

v_call: TRBV7-3
clone_size: once
j_call: TRBJ2-1
d_call: NA
cdr3_aa: CASTITGRSYNEQFF
cdr3_nt: TGTGCCAGCACAATTACAGGGAGAAGCTACAATGAGCAGTTCTTC

v_call: TRBV7-2
clone_size: NA
j_call: TRBJ2-1
d_call: TRBD2
cdr3_aa: CASSFSGGGGNEQFF
cdr3_nt: TGTGCCAGCAGCTTTAGCGGGGGCGGTGGGAATGAGCAGTTCTTC